The clone carrying this TCR beta chain was recorded a few times. The sample comes from a study of blood T cell repertoires in COVID-19. J was trimmed by 5 bases and V by 0 bases; bases with no gene match: 4. Germline V gives CDR1 MGHRA, CDR2 YSYEKL. This CDR3 is built from 14 residues. TCRdb's copy holds only in-frame clones and misses some; the assay was immunoSEQ multiplex PCR. The sample includes roughly 290,000 clones, about nine tenths of them seen just once. The chain combines TRBV4-1 with TRBJ2-7; TRBD1 aligns across 7 bases. This clonotype was obtained from a woman aged 25 to 39 with COVID-19, enrolled during active disease. Sample: peripheral blood. The CDR3 sequence is CASSQEGQTDEQYF. CDR3 sequence (DNA): TGCGCCAGCAGCCAAGAGGGACAGACGGACGAGCAGTACTTC.